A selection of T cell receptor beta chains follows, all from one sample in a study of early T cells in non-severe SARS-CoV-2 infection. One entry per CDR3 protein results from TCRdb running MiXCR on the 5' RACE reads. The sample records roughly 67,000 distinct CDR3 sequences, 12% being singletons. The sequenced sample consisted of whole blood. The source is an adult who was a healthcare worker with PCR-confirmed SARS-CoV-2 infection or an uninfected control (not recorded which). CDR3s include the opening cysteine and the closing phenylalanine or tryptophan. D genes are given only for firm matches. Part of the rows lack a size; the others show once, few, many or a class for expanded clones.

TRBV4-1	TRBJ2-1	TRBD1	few	TGCGCCAGCAGCCGGGACAGGGTCTCCTACAATGAGCAGTTCTTC	CASSRDRVSYNEQFF
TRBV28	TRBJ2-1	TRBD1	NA	TGTGCCAGCAGATATCAACAGGGGACCCTCTACAATGAGCAGTTCTTC	CASRYQQGTLYNEQFF
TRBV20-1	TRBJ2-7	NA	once	TGCAGTGCTAGCTACGAGGAAAACTACGAGCAGTACTTC	CSASYEENYEQYF
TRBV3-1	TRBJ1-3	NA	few	TGTGCCAGCAGCCAAGTCGGAAACACCATATATTTT	CASSQVGNTIYF
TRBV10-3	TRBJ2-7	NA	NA	TGTGCCATCAACGACCAAAGCTCCTACGAGCAGTACTTC	CAINDQSSYEQYF
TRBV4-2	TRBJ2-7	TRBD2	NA	TGTGCCAGCAGCCCGGGAGTAGCGGGGTACGAGCAGTACTTC	CASSPGVAGYEQYF
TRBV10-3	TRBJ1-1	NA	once	TGTGCCATTTCGGGGAACCGGGGGACGGAACGGAACACTGAAGCTTTCTTT	CAISGNRGTERNTEAFF
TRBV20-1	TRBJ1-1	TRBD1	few	TGCAGTGCTAGGGACAGGGCGCGCACTGAAGCTTTCTTT	CSARDRARTEAFF
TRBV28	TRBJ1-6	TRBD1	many	TGTGCCAGCAGTTTACCGACAGGGAGGGGGTCACCCCTCCACTTT	CASSLPTGRGSPLHF
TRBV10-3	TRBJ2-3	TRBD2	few	TGTGCCATCCGAGCGGGGGCTAGCACAGATACGCAGTATTTT	CAIRAGASTDTQYF
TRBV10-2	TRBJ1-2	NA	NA	TGCGCCAGCAGTGAGTCCTCGGTCTTTCCCTACACCTTC	CASSESSVFPYTF
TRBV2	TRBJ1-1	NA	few	TGTGCCAGCAGTGTCGGCAGACAGAACACTGAAGCTTTCTTT	CASSVGRQNTEAFF
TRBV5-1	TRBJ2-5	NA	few	TGCGCCAGCAGCTTGGAACACCCGTACCAAGAGACCCAGTACTTC	CASSLEHPYQETQYF
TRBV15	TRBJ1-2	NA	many	TGTGCCACCAGCACCGGGGGGCAGGGAGTGAACTATGGCTACACCTTC	CATSTGGQGVNYGYTF
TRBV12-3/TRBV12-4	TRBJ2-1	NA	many	TGTGCCAGCAGTCCCAGTAGTGGGAATGAGCAGTTCTTC	CASSPSSGNEQFF
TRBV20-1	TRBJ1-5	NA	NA	TGCAGTGCTACCGGGACGGATTATAGCAATCAGCCCCAGCATTTT	CSATGTDYSNQPQHF
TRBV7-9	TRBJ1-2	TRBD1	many	TGTGCCAGCAGCTTAGTCGCGACAGGGGAATATGGCTACACCTTC	CASSLVATGEYGYTF
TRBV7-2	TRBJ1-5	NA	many	TGTGCCAGCAGCTTTACGAGCAATCAGCCCCAGCATTTT	CASSFTSNQPQHF
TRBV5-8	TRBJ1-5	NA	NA	TGTGCCAGCAGGCGCGAAGTGATTAGCAATCAGCCCCAGCATTTT	CASRREVISNQPQHF
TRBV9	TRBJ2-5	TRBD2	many	TGTGCCAGCAGCCCAGGGACTAGGGTAGAGACCCAGTACTTC	CASSPGTRVETQYF
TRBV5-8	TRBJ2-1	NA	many	TGTGCCAGCAGCTTTCGACGACAGGAGCCAAGGGAGCAGTTCTTC	CASSFRRQEPREQFF
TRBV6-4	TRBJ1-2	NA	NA	TGTGCCAGCAGTGACGGGAGAAACTATGGCTACACCTTC	CASSDGRNYGYTF
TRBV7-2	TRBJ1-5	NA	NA	TGTGCCAGCAGCGCGGACAGTAGCAATCAGCCCCAGCATTTT	CASSADSSNQPQHF
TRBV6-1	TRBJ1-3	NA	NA	TGTGCCAGCAGTGATCAGGCCGGAAACTCTGGAAACACCATATATTTT	CASSDQAGNSGNTIYF
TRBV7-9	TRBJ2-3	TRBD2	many	TGTGCCAGCAGCCCCCCACTAGCGGGGCAGTATTTT	CASSPPLAGQYF
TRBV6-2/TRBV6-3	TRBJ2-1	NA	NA	TGTGCCAGCAGTTATGGGCGGGGGCGCTACAATGAGCAGTTCTTC	CASSYGRGRYNEQFF
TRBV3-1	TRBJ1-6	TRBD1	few	TGTGCCAGCAGCCATTCAAGGGGGACAGGGCTCAATTCACCCCTCCACTTT	CASSHSRGTGLNSPLHF
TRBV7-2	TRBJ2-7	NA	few	TGTGCCAGCAGCTCCGGGACCGACTACGAGCAGTACTTC	CASSSGTDYEQYF
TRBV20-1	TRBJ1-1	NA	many	TGCAGTGCTAGAGTCCTGGTGACAGGGAACACTGAAGCTTTCTTT	CSARVLVTGNTEAFF
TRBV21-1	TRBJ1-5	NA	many	TGTGCCAGCAGCAAGGGGATGGGTCAGCCCCAGCATTTT	CASSKGMGQPQHF
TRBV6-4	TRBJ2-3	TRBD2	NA	TGTGCCAGCAGTCGGACTAGCGGGAGCAGCACAGATACGCAGTATTTT	CASSRTSGSSTDTQYF
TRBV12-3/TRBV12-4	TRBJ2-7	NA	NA	TGTGCCAGCAGACCCGGGCCTTACGAGCAGTACTTC	CASRPGPYEQYF
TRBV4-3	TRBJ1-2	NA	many	TGCGCCAGCAGCCAAGATGAGGCAGGCGGTCGCTATGGCTACACCTTC	CASSQDEAGGRYGYTF
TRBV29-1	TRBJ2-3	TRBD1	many	TGCAGCGTCAGGACAGGTAGCACAGATACGCAGTATTTT	CSVRTGSTDTQYF
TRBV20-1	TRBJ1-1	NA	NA	TGCAGTGCTAGTAGCGCAGGTGGGGTCACTGAAGCTTTCTTT	CSASSAGGVTEAFF
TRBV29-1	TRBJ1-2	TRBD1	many	TGCAGCGTGGCTAGGGACAGGGGAGACTATGGCTACACCTTC	CSVARDRGDYGYTF
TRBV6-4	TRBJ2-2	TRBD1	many	TGTGCCAGCAGTGACGGGGACAGGGGGCACACCGGGGAGCTGTTTTTT	CASSDGDRGHTGELFF
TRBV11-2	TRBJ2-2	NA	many	TGTGCCAGCAGCTTCATGAACACCGGGGAGCTGTTTTTT	CASSFMNTGELFF
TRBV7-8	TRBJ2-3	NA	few	TGTGCCAGCAGCTTAGTGGTTCGGGGGATCGGGGACCCAGCAGATACGCAGTATTTT	CASSLVVRGIGDPADTQYF
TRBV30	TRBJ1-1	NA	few	TGTGCCTGGAGTATTATTCGGGTTGAAGCTTTCTTT	CAWSIIRVEAFF
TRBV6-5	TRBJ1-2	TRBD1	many	TGTGCCAGCAGCCAGGGGGGCCAGGTATCCCCCGGCTACACCTTC	CASSQGGQVSPGYTF
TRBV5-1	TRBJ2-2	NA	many	TGCGCCAGCAGCTTGGCCCAGGGAAACACCGGGGAGCTGTTTTTT	CASSLAQGNTGELFF
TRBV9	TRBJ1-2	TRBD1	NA	TGTGCCAGCAGCGTAGATGGTGGAGGACAGGGCGACTATGGCTACACCTTC	CASSVDGGGQGDYGYTF
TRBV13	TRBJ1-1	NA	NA	TGTGCCAGCAGCTTAGAGTCCGCGAGGGGCGGGGGGACTGAAGCTTTCTTT	CASSLESARGGGTEAFF
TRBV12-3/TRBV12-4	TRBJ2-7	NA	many	TGTGCCAGCAGTTTCGTGCAGAGGGCAGTACACGAGCAGTACTTC	CASSFVQRAVHEQYF
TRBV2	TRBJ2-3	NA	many	TGTGCCAGCAGTGAAGTGGGGTTCACAGATACGCAGTATTTT	CASSEVGFTDTQYF
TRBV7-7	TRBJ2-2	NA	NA	TGTGCTAGCAGCCCAGCAGGGCCCGCCGGGGAGCTGTTTTTT	CASSPAGPAGELFF
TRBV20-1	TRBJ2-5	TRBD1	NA	TGCAGTGCTAGTGTCAGGGGGAGAGAGACCCAGTACTTC	CSASVRGRETQYF